A single sample is the source of the 5 T cell receptor beta chains below, sequenced in a study of cytomegalovirus exposure and HLA in healthy donors. TCRdb's table, derived via immunoSEQ multiplex PCR, lists solely in-frame clones and lacks some. This table holds approximately 150,000 clones, approximately 90% found once. The sample taken for sequencing was PBMCs. The receptors shown here come from a man aged 18-30 years in good health and CMV-seronegative.

Details on this clone: Other DNA sequences in this sample translate to the same CDR3. The rearrangement uses TRBV2 and TRBJ1-4, with 8 bases that match TRBD1. V trimming: 9 bases; J trimming: 2 bases; junction bases outside the gene matches: 2. The CDR3 consists of 13 residues. In germline, CDR1 is SNHLY, CDR2 FYNNEI. The CDR3: CASRTGTNEKLFF. CDR3 coding DNA: TGTGCCAGTAGGACAGGGACTAATGAAAAACTGTTTTTT.

With respect to this clone: Other DNA variants within this sample encode the same CDR3. The CDR3, as DNA: TGTGCCAGCAGCCCGGGGACTACCAGCACAGATACGCAGTATTTT. Its protein is CASSPGTTSTDTQYF. V is TRBV7-2 and J is TRBJ2-3, with 7 bases that match TRBD2. Germline lookup yields CDR1 SGHTA and CDR2 FQGNSA. The CDR3 covers 15 residues. Unmatched junction bases numbered 5, after V lost 5 bases and J lost 0 bases.

V is TRBV18 and J is TRBJ1-5, with 10 bases identical to TRBD1. This CDR3 has 14 residues. Trimming removed 9 bases from V and 4 bases from J; junction bases left unmatched: 6. Germline loops: CDR1 KGHSH, CDR2 LQKENI. The CDR3 region is CASQRTGGNQPQHF. As DNA, the CDR3 is TGTGCCAGTCAGAGGACAGGGGGAAATCAGCCCCAGCATTTT.

This clone was observed a single time. V gene TRBV9 combines with J gene TRBJ2-1; 10 nucleotides agree with TRBD1. This CDR3 has 15 amino acids. Germline assignment: CDR1 SGDLS and CDR2 YYNGEE. The ends lost 2 bases at V and 7 bases at J; junction bases unmatched: 6. The CDR3 loop reads CASSVGQGLGNEQFF. The CDR3 DNA sequence: TGTGCCAGCAGCGTGGGACAGGGGTTGGGTAATGAGCAGTTCTTC.

V usage is TRBV7-6 and J usage is TRBJ1-2; D is unclear. Germline lookup yields CDR1 SGHVS and CDR2 FNYEAQ. Deletions cut 1 base from V and 2 bases from J, with 8 bases between. CDR3 length: 14 residues. CDR3: CASSLEEGNYGYTF. For the CDR3, the DNA is TGTGCCAGCAGCTTAGAAGAGGGAAACTATGGCTACACCTTC.